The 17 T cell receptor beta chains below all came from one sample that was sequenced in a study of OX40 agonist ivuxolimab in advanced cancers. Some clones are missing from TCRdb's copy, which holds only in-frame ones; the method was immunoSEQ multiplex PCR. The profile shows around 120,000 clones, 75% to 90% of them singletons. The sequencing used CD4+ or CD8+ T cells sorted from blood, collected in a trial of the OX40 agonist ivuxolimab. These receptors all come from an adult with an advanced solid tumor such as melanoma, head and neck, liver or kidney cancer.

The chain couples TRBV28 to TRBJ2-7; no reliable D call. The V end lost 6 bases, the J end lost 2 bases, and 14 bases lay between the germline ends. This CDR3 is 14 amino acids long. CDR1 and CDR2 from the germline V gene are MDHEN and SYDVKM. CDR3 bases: TGTGCCAGCAGCTACGTCGGCATGACCTACGAGCAGTACTTC. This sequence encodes CASSYVGMTYEQYF.

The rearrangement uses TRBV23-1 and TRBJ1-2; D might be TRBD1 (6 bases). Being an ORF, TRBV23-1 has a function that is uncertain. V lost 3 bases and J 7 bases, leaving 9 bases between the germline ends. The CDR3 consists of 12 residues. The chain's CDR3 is CASSQSDSGYTF. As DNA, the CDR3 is TGCGCCAGCAGTCAGTCGGACAGTGGCTACACCTTC.

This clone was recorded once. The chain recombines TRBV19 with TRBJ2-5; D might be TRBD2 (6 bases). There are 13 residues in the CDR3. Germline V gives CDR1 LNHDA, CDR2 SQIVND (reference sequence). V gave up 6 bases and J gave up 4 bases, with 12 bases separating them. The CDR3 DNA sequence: TGTGCCAGTAGGGAGGGCGCGGCAGAGACCCAGTACTTC. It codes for CASREGAAETQYF.

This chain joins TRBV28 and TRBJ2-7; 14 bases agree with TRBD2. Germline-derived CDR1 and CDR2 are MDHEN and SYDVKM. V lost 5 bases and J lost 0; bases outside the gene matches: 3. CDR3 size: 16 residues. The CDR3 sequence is CASSPGLAGGSYEQYF. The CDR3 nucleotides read TGTGCCAGCAGTCCCGGACTAGCGGGGGGCTCCTACGAGCAGTACTTC.

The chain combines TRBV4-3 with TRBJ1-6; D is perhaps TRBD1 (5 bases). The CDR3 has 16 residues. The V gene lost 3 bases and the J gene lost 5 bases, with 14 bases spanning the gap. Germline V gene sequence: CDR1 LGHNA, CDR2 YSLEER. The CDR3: CASSQGEQVNNSPLHF. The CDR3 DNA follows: TGCGCCAGCAGCCAGGGGGAACAGGTGAATAATTCACCCCTCCACTTT.

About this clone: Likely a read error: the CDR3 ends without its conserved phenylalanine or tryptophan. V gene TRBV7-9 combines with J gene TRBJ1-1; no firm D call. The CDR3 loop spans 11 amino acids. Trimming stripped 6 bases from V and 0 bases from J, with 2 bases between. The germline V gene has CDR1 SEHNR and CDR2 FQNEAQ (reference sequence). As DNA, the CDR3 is TGTGCCAGCAGTCTGAACACTGAAGCTTTCTCT. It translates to CASSLNTEAFS.

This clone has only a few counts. CDR3: CASSLQGSYNSPLHF. CDR3 DNA: TGTGCCAGCAGCTTACAGGGCTCCTATAATTCACCCCTCCACTTT. The genes are TRBV5-4 and TRBJ1-6; D perhaps matches TRBD1 (6 bases). The V end was cut by 2 bases, the J end by 0 bases, with 6 bases between. Per germline, CDR1 SGHNT and CDR2 YYREEE (reference sequence). The CDR3 is made up of 15 amino acids.

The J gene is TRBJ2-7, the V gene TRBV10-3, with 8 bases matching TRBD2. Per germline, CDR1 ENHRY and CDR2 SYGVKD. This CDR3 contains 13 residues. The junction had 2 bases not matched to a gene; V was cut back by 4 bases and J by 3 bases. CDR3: CAISAGLGYEQYF. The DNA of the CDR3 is TGTGCCATCAGTGCGGGACTAGGCTACGAGCAGTACTTC.

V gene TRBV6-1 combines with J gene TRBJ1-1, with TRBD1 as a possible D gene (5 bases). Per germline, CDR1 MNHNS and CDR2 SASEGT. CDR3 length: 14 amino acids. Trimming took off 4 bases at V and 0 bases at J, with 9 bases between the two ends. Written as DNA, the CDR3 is TGTGCCAGCAGTGCCAGGGAGATGAACACTGAAGCTTTCTTT. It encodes CASSAREMNTEAFF.

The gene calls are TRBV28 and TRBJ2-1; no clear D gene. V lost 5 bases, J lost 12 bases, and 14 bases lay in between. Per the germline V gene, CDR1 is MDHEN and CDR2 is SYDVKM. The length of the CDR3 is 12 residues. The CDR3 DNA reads TGTGCCAGCAGTCCCGTCACAAAGGGGCAGTTCTTC. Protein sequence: CASSPVTKGQFF.

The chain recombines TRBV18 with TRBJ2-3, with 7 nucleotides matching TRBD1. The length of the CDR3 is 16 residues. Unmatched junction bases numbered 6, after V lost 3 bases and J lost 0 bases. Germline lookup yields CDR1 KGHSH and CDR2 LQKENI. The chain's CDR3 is CASSPLPQGSTDTQYF. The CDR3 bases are TGTGCCAGCTCACCCCTTCCACAGGGGAGCACAGATACGCAGTATTTT.

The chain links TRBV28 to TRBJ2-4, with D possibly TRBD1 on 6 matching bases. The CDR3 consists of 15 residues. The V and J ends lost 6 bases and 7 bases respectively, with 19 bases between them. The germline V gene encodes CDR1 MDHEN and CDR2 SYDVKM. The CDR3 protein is CASRAAVVGANIQYF. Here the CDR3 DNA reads TGTGCCAGCAGAGCGGCGGTGGTGGGGGCGAACATTCAGTACTTC.

The CDR3: CASIRTSGRDTQYF. The CDR3, as DNA: TGTGCCAGCATCCGGACTAGCGGGAGGGATACGCAGTATTTT. This chain joins TRBV7-9 and TRBJ2-3; 14 nucleotides align to TRBD2. The V segment lost 7 bases and the J segment 6 bases; nucleotides outside the gene matches: 3. This CDR3 is 14 amino acids long. From germline, CDR1 is SEHNR and CDR2 FQNEAQ (reference sequence).

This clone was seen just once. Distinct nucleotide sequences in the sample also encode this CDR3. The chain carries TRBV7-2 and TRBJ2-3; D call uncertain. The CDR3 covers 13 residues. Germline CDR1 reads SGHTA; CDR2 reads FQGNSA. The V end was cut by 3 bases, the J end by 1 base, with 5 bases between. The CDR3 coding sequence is TGTGCCAGCAGCTTTTATGGCACAGATACGCAGTATTTT. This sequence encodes CASSFYGTDTQYF.

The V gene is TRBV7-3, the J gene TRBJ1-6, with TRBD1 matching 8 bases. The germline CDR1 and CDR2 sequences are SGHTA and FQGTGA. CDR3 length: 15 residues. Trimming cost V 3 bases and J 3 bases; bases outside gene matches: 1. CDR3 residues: CASSFTGGYNSPLHF. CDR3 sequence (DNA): TGTGCCAGCAGCTTCACAGGGGGCTATAATTCACCCCTCCACTTT.

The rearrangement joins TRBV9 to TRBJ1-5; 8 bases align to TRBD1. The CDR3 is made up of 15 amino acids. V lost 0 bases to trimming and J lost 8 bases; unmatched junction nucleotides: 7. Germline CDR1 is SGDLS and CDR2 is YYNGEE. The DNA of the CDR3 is TGTGCCAGCAGCGTAGGGACAGGGTCTTTGGAGCCCCAGCATTTT. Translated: CASSVGTGSLEPQHF.

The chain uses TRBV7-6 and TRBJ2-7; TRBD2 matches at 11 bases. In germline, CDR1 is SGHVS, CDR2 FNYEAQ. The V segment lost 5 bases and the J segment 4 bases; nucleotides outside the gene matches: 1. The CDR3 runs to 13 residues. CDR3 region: CASSGLAGYEQYF. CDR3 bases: TGTGCCAGCAGCGGACTAGCGGGTTACGAGCAGTACTTC.